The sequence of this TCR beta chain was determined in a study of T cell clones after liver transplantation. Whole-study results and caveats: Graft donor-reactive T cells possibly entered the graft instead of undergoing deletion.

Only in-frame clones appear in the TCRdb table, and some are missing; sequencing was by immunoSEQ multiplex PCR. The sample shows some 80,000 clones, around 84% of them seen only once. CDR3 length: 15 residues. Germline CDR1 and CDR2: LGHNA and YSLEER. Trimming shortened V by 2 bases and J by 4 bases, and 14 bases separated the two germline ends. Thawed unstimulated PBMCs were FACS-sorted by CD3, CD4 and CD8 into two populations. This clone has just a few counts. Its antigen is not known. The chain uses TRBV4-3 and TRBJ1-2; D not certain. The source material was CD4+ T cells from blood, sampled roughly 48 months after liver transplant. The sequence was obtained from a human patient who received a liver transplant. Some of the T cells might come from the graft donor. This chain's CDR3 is CASSQTHDGLYGYTF. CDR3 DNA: TGCGCCAGCAGCCAAACACACGATGGACTCTATGGCTACACCTTC.